This TCR beta chain stems from a study of blood T cell repertoires in COVID-19. About the study: The samples span acute and convalescent COVID-19 from the United States, Italy and Spain. T cells, B-cell-depleted T cells, or PBMCs supplied cDNA or gDNA.

Recruits, aged roughly 18 to 95 years, lived in roughly 22 US areas. This CDR3 has 16 residues. Germline V gives CDR1 MGHRA, CDR2 YSYEKL. Trimming at V came to 3 bases and at J to 2 bases, leaving 4 bases not matched to a gene. Per the study methods: Estimation of nucleated cell counts relied on the amplification of reference gene primers. Libraries were prepared by immunoSEQ multiplex PCR; TCRdb keeps only in-frame clonotypes and omits some of them. V and J calls and clone size are given by that table; D and trimming were obtained from the DNA. The profile shows about 240,000 clones, 86% of them singletons.

Input material: PBMCs or T cells enriched from blood (not recorded which). The sequence was collected from a middle-aged woman with acute COVID-19. This chain joins TRBV4-1 and TRBJ2-3, with 11 bases lining up with TRBD2. CDR3 amino acids: CASSQTLAGDTDTQYF. The CDR3 bases are TGCGCCAGCAGCCAGACACTAGCGGGAGACACAGATACGCAGTATTTT.